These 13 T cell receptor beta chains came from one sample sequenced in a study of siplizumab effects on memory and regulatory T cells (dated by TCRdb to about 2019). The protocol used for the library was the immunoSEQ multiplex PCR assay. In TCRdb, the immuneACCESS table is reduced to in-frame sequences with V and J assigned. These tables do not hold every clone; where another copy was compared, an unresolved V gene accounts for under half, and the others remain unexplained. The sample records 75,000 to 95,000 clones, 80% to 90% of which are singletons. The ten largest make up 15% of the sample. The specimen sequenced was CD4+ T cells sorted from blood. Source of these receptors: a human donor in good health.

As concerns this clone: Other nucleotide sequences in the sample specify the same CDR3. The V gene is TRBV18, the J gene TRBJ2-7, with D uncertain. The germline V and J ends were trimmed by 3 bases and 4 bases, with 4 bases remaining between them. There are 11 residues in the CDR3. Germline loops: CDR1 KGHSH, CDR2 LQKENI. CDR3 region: CASSPKYEQYF. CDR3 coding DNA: TGTGCCAGCTCACCGAAGTACGAGCAGTACTTC.

This CDR3 reads CASSYSTGGAYGYTF. The CDR3 DNA follows: TGTGCCAGCAGTTACTCAACAGGGGGCGCCTATGGCTACACCTTC. The chain is built from TRBV6-5 and TRBJ1-2; TRBD1 aligns across 9 bases. The germline V gene encodes CDR1 MNHEY and CDR2 SVGAGI. V was clipped by 0 bases and J by 4 bases; unmatched bases: 3. This CDR3 contains 15 residues.

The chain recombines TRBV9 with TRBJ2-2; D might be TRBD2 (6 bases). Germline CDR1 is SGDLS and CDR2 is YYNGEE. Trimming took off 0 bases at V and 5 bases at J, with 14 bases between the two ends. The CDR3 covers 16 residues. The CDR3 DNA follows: TGTGCCAGCAGCGTAGGGAATTTGCGGGGTACCGGGGAGCTGTTTTTT. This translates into CASSVGNLRGTGELFF.

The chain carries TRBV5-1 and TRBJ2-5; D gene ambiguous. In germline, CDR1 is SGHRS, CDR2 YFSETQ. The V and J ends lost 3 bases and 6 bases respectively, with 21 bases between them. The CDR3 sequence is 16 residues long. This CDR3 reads CASSSPGREAVKTQYF. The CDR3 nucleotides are TGCGCCAGCAGCTCCCCCGGTCGCGAGGCCGTAAAGACCCAGTACTTC.

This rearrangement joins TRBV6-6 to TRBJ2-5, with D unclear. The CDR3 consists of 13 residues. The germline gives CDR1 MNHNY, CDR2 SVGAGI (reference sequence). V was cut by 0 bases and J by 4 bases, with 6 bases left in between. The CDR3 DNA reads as TGTGCCAGCAGTTACTCGAATACAGAGACCCAGTACTTC. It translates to CASSYSNTETQYF.

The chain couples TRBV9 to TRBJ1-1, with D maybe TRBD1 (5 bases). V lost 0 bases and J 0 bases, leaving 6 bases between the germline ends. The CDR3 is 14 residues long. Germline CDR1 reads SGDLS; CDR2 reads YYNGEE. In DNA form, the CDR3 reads TGTGCCAGCAGCGTAGAGACAGTGAACACTGAAGCTTTCTTT. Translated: CASSVETVNTEAFF.

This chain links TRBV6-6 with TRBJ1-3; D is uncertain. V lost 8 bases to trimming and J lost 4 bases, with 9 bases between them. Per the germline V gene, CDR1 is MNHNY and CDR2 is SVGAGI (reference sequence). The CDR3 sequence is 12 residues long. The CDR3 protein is CASQVGGNTIYF. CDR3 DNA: TGTGCCAGCCAGGTCGGAGGAAACACCATATATTTT.

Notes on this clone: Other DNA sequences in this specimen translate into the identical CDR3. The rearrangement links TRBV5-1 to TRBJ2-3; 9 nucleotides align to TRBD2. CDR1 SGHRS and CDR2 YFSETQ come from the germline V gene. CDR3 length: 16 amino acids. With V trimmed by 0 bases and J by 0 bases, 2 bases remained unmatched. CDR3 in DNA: TGCGCCAGCAGCTTGGGACTAGCGGCTAGCACAGATACGCAGTATTTT. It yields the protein CASSLGLAASTDTQYF.

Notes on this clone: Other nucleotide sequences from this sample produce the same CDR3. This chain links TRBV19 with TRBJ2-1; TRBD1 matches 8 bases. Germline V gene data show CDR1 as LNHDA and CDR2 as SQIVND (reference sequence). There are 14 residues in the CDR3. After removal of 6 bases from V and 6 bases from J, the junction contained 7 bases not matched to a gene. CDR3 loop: CASRRQGASNEQFF. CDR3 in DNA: TGTGCCAGTAGAAGGCAGGGGGCTTCCAATGAGCAGTTCTTC.

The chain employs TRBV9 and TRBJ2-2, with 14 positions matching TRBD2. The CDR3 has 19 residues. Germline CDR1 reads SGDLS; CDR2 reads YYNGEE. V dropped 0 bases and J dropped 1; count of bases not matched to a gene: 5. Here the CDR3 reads CASSVVGTSGSRNTGELFF. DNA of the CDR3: TGTGCCAGCAGCGTAGTTGGGACTAGCGGGAGTCGGAACACCGGGGAGCTGTTTTTT.

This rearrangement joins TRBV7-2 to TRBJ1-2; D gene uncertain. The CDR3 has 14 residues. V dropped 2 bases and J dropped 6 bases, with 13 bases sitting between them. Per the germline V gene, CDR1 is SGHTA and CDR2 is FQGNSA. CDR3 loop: CASSLFSAADGYTF. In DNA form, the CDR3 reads TGTGCCAGCAGCTTATTTTCGGCGGCGGATGGCTACACCTTC.

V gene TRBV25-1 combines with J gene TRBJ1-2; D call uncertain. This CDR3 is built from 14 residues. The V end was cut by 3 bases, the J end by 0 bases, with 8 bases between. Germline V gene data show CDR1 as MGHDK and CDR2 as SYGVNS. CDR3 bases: TGTGCCAGCAGTGACTGGGGATCTAACTATGGCTACACCTTC. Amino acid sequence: CASSDWGSNYGYTF.

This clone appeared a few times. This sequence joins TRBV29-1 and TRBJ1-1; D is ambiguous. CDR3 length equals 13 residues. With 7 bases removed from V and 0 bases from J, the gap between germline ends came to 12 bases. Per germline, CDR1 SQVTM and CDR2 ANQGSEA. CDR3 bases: TGCAGCGCGGCGAGCCAAATGAACACTGAAGCTTTCTTT. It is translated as CSAASQMNTEAFF.